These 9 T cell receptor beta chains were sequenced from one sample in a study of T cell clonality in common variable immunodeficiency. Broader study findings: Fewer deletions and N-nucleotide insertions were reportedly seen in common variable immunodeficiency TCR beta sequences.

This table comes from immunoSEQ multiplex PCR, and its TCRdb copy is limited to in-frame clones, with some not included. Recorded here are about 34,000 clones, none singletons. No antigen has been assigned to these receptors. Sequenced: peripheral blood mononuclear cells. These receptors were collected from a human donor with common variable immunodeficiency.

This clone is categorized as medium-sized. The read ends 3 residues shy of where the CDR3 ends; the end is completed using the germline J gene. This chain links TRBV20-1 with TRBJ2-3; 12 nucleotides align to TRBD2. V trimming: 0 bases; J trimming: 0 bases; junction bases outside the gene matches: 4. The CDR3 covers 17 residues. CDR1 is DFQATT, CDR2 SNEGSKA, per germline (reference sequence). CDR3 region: CSARDYGLAGSTDTQYF. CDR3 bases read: TGCAGTGCTAGAGACTATGGACTAGCGGGGAGCACAGATACG.

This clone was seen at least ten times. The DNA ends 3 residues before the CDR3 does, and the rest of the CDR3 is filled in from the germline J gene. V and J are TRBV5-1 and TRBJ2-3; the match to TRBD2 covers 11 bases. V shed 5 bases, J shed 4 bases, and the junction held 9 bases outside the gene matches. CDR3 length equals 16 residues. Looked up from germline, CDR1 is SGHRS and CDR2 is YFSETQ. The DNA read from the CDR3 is TGCGCCAGCAGTTACTCTAGCGGGAGGTCCTCAGATACG. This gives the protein CASSYSSGRSSDT. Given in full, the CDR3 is CASSYSSGRSSDTQYF.

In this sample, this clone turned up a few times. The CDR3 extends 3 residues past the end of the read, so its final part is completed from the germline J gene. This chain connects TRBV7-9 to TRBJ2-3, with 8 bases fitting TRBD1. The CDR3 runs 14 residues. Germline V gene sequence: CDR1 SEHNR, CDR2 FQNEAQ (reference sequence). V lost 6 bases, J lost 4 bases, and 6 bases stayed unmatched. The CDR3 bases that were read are TGTGCCAGCAGTTTTCAGGGGGCTTCAGATACG. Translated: CASSFQGASDT. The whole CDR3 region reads CASSFQGASDTQYF.

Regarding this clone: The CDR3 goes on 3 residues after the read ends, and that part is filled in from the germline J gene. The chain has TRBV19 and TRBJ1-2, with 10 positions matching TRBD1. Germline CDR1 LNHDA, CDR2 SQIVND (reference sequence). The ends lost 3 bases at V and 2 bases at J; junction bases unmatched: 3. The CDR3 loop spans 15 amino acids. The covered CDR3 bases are TGTGCCAGTAGTATTTCGGGACAGGGGAACTATGGC. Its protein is CASSISGQGNYG. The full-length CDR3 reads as CASSISGQGNYGYTF. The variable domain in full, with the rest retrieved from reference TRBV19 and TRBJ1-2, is DGGITQSPKYLFRKEGQNVTLSCEQNLNHDAMYWYRQDPGQGLRLIYYSQIVNDFQKGDIAEGYSVSREKKESFPLTVTSAQKNPTAFYLCASSISGQGNYGYTFGSGTRLTVV.

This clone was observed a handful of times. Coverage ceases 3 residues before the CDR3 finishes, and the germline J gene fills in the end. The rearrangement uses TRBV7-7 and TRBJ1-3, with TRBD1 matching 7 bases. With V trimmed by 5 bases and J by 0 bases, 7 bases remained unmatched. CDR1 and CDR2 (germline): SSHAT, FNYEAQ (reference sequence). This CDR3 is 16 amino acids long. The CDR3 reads CASSRGQPASGNTIYF. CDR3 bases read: TGTGCCAGCAGCCGGGGACAGCCGGCCTCTGGAAACACC.

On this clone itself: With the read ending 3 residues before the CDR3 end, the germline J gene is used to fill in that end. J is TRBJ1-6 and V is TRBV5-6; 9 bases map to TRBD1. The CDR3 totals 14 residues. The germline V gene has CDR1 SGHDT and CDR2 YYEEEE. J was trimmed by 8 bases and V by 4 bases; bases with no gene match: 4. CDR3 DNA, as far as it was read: TGTGCCAGCAGCCGGGACAGGGAGTATTCACCC. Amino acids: CASSRDREYSP. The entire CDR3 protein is CASSRDREYSPLHF.

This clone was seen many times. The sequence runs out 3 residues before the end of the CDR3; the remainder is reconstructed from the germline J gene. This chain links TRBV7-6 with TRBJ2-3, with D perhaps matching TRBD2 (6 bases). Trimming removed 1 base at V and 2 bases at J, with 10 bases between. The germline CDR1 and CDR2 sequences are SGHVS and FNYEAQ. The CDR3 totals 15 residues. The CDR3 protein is CASSLDGGYTDTQYF. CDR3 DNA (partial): TGTGCCAGCAGCTTAGATGGGGGGTACACAGATACG.

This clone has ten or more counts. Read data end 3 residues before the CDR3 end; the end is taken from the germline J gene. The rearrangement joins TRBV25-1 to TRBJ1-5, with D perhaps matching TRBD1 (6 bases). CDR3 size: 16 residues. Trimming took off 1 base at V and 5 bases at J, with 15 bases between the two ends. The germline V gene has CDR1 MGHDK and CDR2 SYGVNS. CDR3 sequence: CASSESGQGSYQPQHF. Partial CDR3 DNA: TGTGCCAGCAGTGAATCCGGGCAGGGGTCATATCAGCCC.

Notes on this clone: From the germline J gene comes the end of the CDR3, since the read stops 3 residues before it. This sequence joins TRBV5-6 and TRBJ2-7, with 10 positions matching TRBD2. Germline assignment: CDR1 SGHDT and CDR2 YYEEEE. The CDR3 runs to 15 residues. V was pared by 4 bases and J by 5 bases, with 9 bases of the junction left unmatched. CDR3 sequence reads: CASSRPGLARNEQYF. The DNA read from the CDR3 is TGTGCCAGCAGCCGCCCGGGACTAGCGCGAAACGAG. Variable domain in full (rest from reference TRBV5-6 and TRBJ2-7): DAGVTQSPTHLIKTRGQQVTLRCSPKSGHDTVSWYQQALGQGPQFIFQYYEEEERQRGNFPDRFSGHQFPNYSSELNVNALLLGDSALYLCASSRPGLARNEQYFGPGTRLTVT.